Here is one T cell receptor (beta chain) with its context. The data belong to a study of blood T cell repertoires in COVID-19. Study background: The United States, Italy and Spain provided the acute and convalescent COVID-19 samples. Sample material is recorded as cDNA or gDNA derived from T cells, B-cell-depleted T cells, or PBMCs.

The CDR3 consists of 19 residues. The V segment lost 0 bases and the J segment 1 base; nucleotides outside the gene matches: 10. Germline V gene data show CDR1 as SGDLS and CDR2 as YYNGEE. Per the study methods: Amplification from reference gene primers served as the basis for estimated nucleated cell counts. TCRdb's table, derived via immunoSEQ multiplex PCR, lists solely in-frame clones and lacks some. V and J calls and clone size are as listed in that table; D and trimming were resolved from the DNA. The sample holds about 200,000 clones, roughly 80% seen once. The clonotype originates from a woman older than 75 with acute or convalescent COVID-19. Sample: peripheral blood. The chain recombines TRBV9 with TRBJ2-5; 12 positions match TRBD2. Here the CDR3 DNA reads TGTGCCAGCAGCGTAGCCTCCCCCGGGACTAGCGGGTCCCAAGAGACCCAGTACTTC. Translation gives CASSVASPGTSGSQETQYF. The full variable domain, its missing parts supplied by reference TRBV9 and TRBJ2-5, is DSGVTQTPKHLITATGQRVTLRCSPRSGDLSVYWYQQSLDQGLQFLIQYYNGEERAKGNILERFSAQQFPDLHSELNLSSLELGDSALYFCASSVASPGTSGSQETQYFGPGTRLLVL.